Listed below are T cell receptor beta chains from one sample, sequenced in a study of blood T cells in healthy people across ages. Using its own MiXCR run on the 5' RACE reads, TCRdb lists one record per CDR3 protein. The table records about 810,000 distinct CDR3 sequences, around 34% of them present only once. Material for sequencing was blood. The receptors shown here come from a man younger than 35 in good health. Each CDR3 is given with its conserved first and last residue. A D gene is named only where the DNA matches it firmly. Size tells how often a clone was seen (once, few, many) or the class of an expanded clone, and some rows leave it out.

once,TRBV10-3,NA,TRBJ2-2,CAIRGPGELFF,TGTGCCATCAGAGGGCCCGGGGAGCTGTTTTTT
NA,TRBV12-3/TRBV12-4,NA,TRBJ1-5,CASNRDNQPQHF,TGTGCCAGCAACCGGGACAATCAGCCCCAGCATTTT
few,TRBV5-1,NA,TRBJ2-5,CASSLQGREETQYF,TGCGCCAGCAGCTTACAGGGGAGGGAGGAGACCCAGTACTTC
NA,TRBV27,TRBD1,TRBJ2-6,CASRQGVNSGANVLTF,TGTGCCAGCAGGCAGGGGGTAAACTCTGGGGCCAACGTCCTGACTTTC
few,TRBV5-1,TRBD2,TRBJ2-1,CASSLDYSGGKFF,TGCGCCAGCAGCTTGGACTATAGCGGGGGAAAGTTCTTC
many,TRBV12-3/TRBV12-4,NA,TRBJ2-5,CASSLSSQETQYF,TGTGCCAGCAGTTTATCCAGTCAAGAGACCCAGTACTTC
NA,TRBV12-3/TRBV12-4,NA,TRBJ1-2,CASSWEGPGGRVDYGYTF,TGTGCCAGCAGTTGGGAGGGGCCCGGGGGGAGAGTTGACTATGGCTACACCTTC
few,TRBV27,NA,TRBJ1-1,CASSSPSRRNTEAFF,TGTGCCAGCAGCTCCCCCAGTAGGAGGAACACTGAAGCTTTCTTT
NA,TRBV5-1,TRBD1,TRBJ2-5,CASSPRTGLNEQYF,TGCGCCAGCAGCCCCCGGACAGGGTTAAATGAGCAGTACTTC
NA,TRBV7-2,NA,TRBJ1-2,CASSAVRDGPDTF,TGTGCCAGCAGCGCCGTCCGGGACGGACCGGACACCTTC